These 14 T cell receptor beta chains came from one sample sequenced in a study of shared clonotypes between healthy human individuals. Sequenced by immunoSEQ multiplex PCR; TCRdb stores in-frame clones only, minus some. In the table there are about 1 million clones, about 75% of which are singletons. Sequenced: memory CD4+ T cells sorted from blood. Subset here: CD45RA-negative fraction. The receptors originated from a man in his late teens or twenties in good health.

The rearrangement links TRBV9 to TRBJ2-1; 7 bases agree with TRBD2. V was clipped by 0 bases and J by 6 bases; unmatched bases: 6. This CDR3 is 15 amino acids long. Germline-derived CDR1 and CDR2 are SGDLS and YYNGEE. The CDR3 bases are TGTGCCAGCAGCGTAGAGGGGACTAAAGGCAATGAGCAGTTCTTC. It is translated as CASSVEGTKGNEQFF.

This clone was counted many times. In the same sample, other DNA sequences code for this CDR3. CDR3 sequence: CASSLDLCSGNTIYF. CDR3 nucleotides: TGTGCCAGCAGCTTAGATCTGTGCTCTGGAAACACCATATATTTT. The genes are TRBV11-3 and TRBJ1-3; no clear D. The V end was cut by 0 bases, the J end by 0 bases, with 6 bases between. Germline lookup yields CDR1 SGHNT and CDR2 YENEEA. The CDR3 runs 15 residues.

The sample holds a few counts of this clone. The chain has TRBV7-8 and TRBJ2-7; D may be TRBD2 (7 bases). CDR1 is SGHVS, CDR2 FQNEAQ, per germline. This CDR3 contains 15 residues. V was pared by 7 bases and J by 1 base, with 17 bases between. The CDR3 here is CASNLGGGFSYEQYF. The CDR3 region has the DNA TGTGCCAGCAATCTAGGGGGGGGCTTTTCCTACGAGCAGTACTTC.

This chain links TRBV30 with TRBJ1-5; D not certain. This CDR3 contains 13 residues. The ends were cut back, 1 base at V and 5 bases at J, with 9 bases in the middle. From germline, CDR1 is GTSNPN and CDR2 SVGIG (reference sequence). The CDR3, as DNA: TGTGCCTGGAGTGGTGATGGTGATCAGCCCCAGCATTTT. It translates to CAWSGDGDQPQHF.

Only a few counts were recorded for this clone. Other DNA sequences from this sample encode an identical CDR3 as well. The genes are TRBV28 and TRBJ2-3; D gene uncertain. This CDR3 has 15 residues. Trimming took 3 bases from V and 2 from J, leaving 12 bases between them. Germline lookup yields CDR1 MDHEN and CDR2 SYDVKM. The CDR3 DNA reads TGTGCCAGCAGTTTGCCCCCGGACCTCACAGATACGCAGTATTTT. The encoded protein is CASSLPPDLTDTQYF.

This clone was observed a few times. The chain couples TRBV27 to TRBJ1-2; 9 bases are a match to TRBD1. The CDR3 loop spans 15 amino acids. Germline CDR1 is MNHEY and CDR2 is SMNVEV (reference sequence). V trimming: 2 bases; J trimming: 4 bases; junction bases outside the gene matches: 5. CDR3 protein: CASSLLRDRAYGYTF. The CDR3 DNA follows: TGTGCCAGCAGTTTACTACGGGACAGGGCCTATGGCTACACCTTC.

Worth noting for this clone: At the DNA level, this CDR3 is encoded by other sequences in the same sample as well. The chain carries TRBV5-1 and TRBJ1-5; D not resolved. The CDR3 loop spans 14 amino acids. The V end was cut by 0 bases, the J end by 3 bases, with 7 bases between. Germline CDR1 SGHRS, CDR2 YFSETQ. The CDR3 region has the DNA TGCGCCAGCAGCTTGGCCGGAGTCAATCAGCCCCAGCATTTT. It translates to CASSLAGVNQPQHF.

This rearrangement joins TRBV6-6 to TRBJ2-1; D is unresolved. V was pared by 0 bases and J by 7 bases, with 13 bases between. Germline CDR1 reads MNHNY; CDR2 reads SVGAGI (reference sequence). This CDR3 comprises 15 residues. The CDR3 loop is CASSYSIAVGNEQFF. The CDR3 DNA is TGTGCCAGCAGTTACTCGATCGCGGTCGGGAATGAGCAGTTCTTC.

The V gene is TRBV30, the J gene TRBJ1-3; D possibly corresponds to TRBD1 (6 bases). The CDR3 is made up of 15 amino acids. V gave up 2 bases and J gave up 2 bases, with 13 bases separating them. CDR1 GTSNPN and CDR2 SVGIG come from the germline V gene (reference sequence). CDR3 in DNA: TGTGCCTGGAGTTCCCGGGGGCTAGCTGGAAACACCATATATTTT. Encoded protein: CAWSSRGLAGNTIYF.

DNA for the CDR3: TGTGCCAGCACCAATGGGGGGGGCTCAAAGGAAAAACTGTTTTTT. Its protein product is CASTNGGGSKEKLFF. J is TRBJ1-4 and V is TRBV9, with a tentative D call TRBD1 (6 bases). V lost 6 bases and J lost 8, with 20 bases in between. The CDR3 is made up of 15 amino acids. Germline V gene data show CDR1 as SGDLS and CDR2 as YYNGEE.

V gene TRBV9 combines with J gene TRBJ2-3, with a possible D match to TRBD2 (5 bases). V lost 0 bases and J 4 bases, leaving 9 bases between the germline ends. CDR1 SGDLS and CDR2 YYNGEE come from the germline V gene. This CDR3 is built from 14 residues. The CDR3 loop reads CASSVAGMADTQYF. Here the CDR3 DNA reads TGTGCCAGCAGCGTAGCGGGAATGGCAGATACGCAGTATTTT.

The chain uses TRBV9 and TRBJ2-5; 8 bases are a match to TRBD2. The CDR3 contains 17 residues. From germline, CDR1 is SGDLS and CDR2 YYNGEE. J lost 3 bases, V lost 4 bases, and 14 bases had no gene match. The CDR3 spells CASSTRTSLDPKETQYF. The CDR3 region has the DNA TGTGCCAGCAGCACACGGACTAGCCTGGACCCCAAAGAGACCCAGTACTTC.

The chain recombines TRBV4-1 with TRBJ2-2; maybe TRBD2 (6 bases). CDR3 size: 17 residues. Trimming pared 2 bases from V and 3 bases from J, leaving 16 bases between. The germline gives CDR1 MGHRA, CDR2 YSYEKL. CDR3 bases: TGCGCCAGCAGCCAAAGCCCGGGACTGGATTACACCGGGGAGCTGTTTTTT. The encoded protein is CASSQSPGLDYTGELFF.

The chain is built from TRBV27 and TRBJ1-1, with 12 nucleotides matching TRBD1. With V trimmed by 5 bases and J by 4 bases, 5 bases remained unmatched. Germline CDR1 is MNHEY and CDR2 is SMNVEV (reference sequence). The CDR3 totals 15 residues. The DNA of the CDR3 is TGTGCCAGCAGTCGGGGACAGGGGGCTAGCACTGAAGCTTTCTTT. Its protein is CASSRGQGASTEAFF.